The sequence of this T cell receptor beta chain was determined in a study of cytomegalovirus exposure and HLA in healthy donors. Although they were nominally healthy when sampled, donors likely had unrecorded immune exposures. The PCR made use of 60 Vbeta and 13 Jbeta primers. The method was immunoSEQ multiplex PCR; TCRdb's version includes in-frame clones alone and lacks a portion of them. There are over 200,000 clones in the sample; 60% to 80% occur only once, and 1.8% lies in the top ten. Findings and limits, study-wide: A later analysis linked a missense variant in DCLRE1C to the trimming of TCR beta V and J genes. TCR beta sequences numbering 16,951 were associated with HLA alleles at 0.05 false discovery rate in a later analysis. Certain sequence variants were highly shared and formed a cluster, and this cluster was likely a sequencing artifact.

This clone has a handful of counts. Its matching antigen is unknown. The germline V gene has CDR1 SGHNT and CDR2 YYREEE (reference sequence). CDR3 length equals 14 residues. Deletions cut 0 bases from V and 2 bases from J, with 3 bases between. V is TRBV5-4 and J is TRBJ2-6; D gene ambiguous. This receptor was obtained from a woman aged 30 to 39 in good health and CMV-seronegative. Input material: PBMCs. In DNA form, the CDR3 reads TGTGCCAGCAGCTTGGCCGCTGGGGCCAACGTCCTGACTTTC. This sequence encodes CASSLAAGANVLTF.